These T cell receptor beta chains were read from a single sample in a study of CD4+ T cells in melanoma. Assay: immunoSEQ multiplex PCR; the TCRdb copy retains only in-frame clones and omits some. The profile shows about 50,000 clones, 89% of them singletons. Sequenced material: peripheral blood. The receptors were gathered from a human donor with melanoma. Both conserved end residues are part of each CDR3. The D gene is left open where the match is weak. The size field is filled for only some rows; it gives once, few, many or a size class.

d_call	v_call	j_call	clone_size	cdr3_nt	cdr3_aa
NA	TRBV30	TRBJ2-7	NA	TGTGCCTGGACCGGGACGGAGACCTACGAGCAGTACTTC	CAWTGTETYEQYF
NA	TRBV7-9	TRBJ1-4	NA	TGTGCCAGCAGCCCCCCAGGGAAAGGGGAAAAACTGTTTTTT	CASSPPGKGEKLFF
TRBD1	TRBV28	TRBJ1-2	NA	TGTGCCAGCAGAGATGTGTCGGGGGACAGGGGTGCGGGCTACACCTTC	CASRDVSGDRGAGYTF
NA	TRBV10-3	TRBJ2-7	NA	TGTGCCATCAGTGGAACTGGGGCCTACGAGCAGTACTTC	CAISGTGAYEQYF
NA	TRBV5-1	TRBJ2-3	NA	TGCGCCAGCAGCTGGGGGGGCCGGGGTGATACGCAGTATTTT	CASSWGGRGDTQYF
TRBD1	TRBV4-3	TRBJ2-4	NA	TGCGCCAGCAGCCCCCAGTATGTCGGACAGGGGATAAACATTCAGTACTTC	CASSPQYVGQGINIQYF
NA	TRBV30	TRBJ2-7	NA	TGTGCCTGGAGTGTGTCGTGGCCCTACGAGCAGTACTTC	CAWSVSWPYEQYF
NA	TRBV29-1	TRBJ2-1	NA	TGCAGCGCCTCCTCCGCTGACAGGATGCAGTTCTTC	CSASSADRMQFF
NA	TRBV6-1	TRBJ1-2	NA	TGTGCCAGCAGTAAGCCCTCGACAGGCGACTATGGCTACACCTTC	CASSKPSTGDYGYTF
NA	TRBV5-1	TRBJ2-3	NA	TGCGCCAGCAGCCTGGGCACAGGGCTGCCTGATACGCAGTATTTT	CASSLGTGLPDTQYF
NA	TRBV6-1	TRBJ2-1	NA	TGTGCCAGCTCTGTGGACTGGACCCAAAGGGAGCAGTTCTTC	CASSVDWTQREQFF
NA	TRBV7-3	TRBJ2-5	NA	TGTGCCAGCAGCCCGACAGCACAAGAGACCCAGTACTTC	CASSPTAQETQYF
NA	TRBV7-8	TRBJ2-7	NA	TGTGCCAGCACGCCGGGACACTCGATCATCTACGAGCAGTACTTC	CASTPGHSIIYEQYF
NA	TRBV9	TRBJ2-1	NA	TGTGCCAGCAGCTCCGAAGCGGCCTCCTACAATGAGCAGTTCTTC	CASSSEAASYNEQFF
NA	TRBV25-1	TRBJ2-3	NA	TGTGCCAGCAGTGACCTTAATACGCAGTATTTT	CASSDLNTQYF
NA	TRBV10-3	TRBJ1-1	NA	TGTGCCATCAGTGAGGGCACTGAAGCTTTCTTT	CAISEGTEAFF
TRBD2	TRBV7-7	TRBJ2-5	NA	TGTGCTAGCAGCAAGGGGACTAGCGGGGTGGAGACCCAGTACTTC	CASSKGTSGVETQYF
NA	TRBV18	TRBJ2-5	NA	TGTGCCAGCTCCGGGGGACTCCTTCAAGAGACCCAGTACTTC	CASSGGLLQETQYF
NA	TRBV4-2	TRBJ1-2	few	TGTGCCAGCAGCCAAGATAGAGGAGGCTACACCTTC	CASSQDRGGYTF
NA	TRBV11-3	TRBJ2-7	NA	TGTGCCAGCAGCTTAGAGGACGGCTACGAGCAGTACTTC	CASSLEDGYEQYF
NA	TRBV11-2	TRBJ1-2	NA	TGTGCCAGCAGCTTAGATTACAGGGTTGGCTACACCTTC	CASSLDYRVGYTF
NA	TRBV7-3	TRBJ1-1	once	TGTGCCAGCAGCTTAATGCAGGGAGACACTGAAGCTTTCTTT	CASSLMQGDTEAFF
NA	TRBV5-1	TRBJ1-2	NA	TGCGCCAGCAGCTTGGACGGTTTTAACTATGGCTACACCTTC	CASSLDGFNYGYTF
TRBD2	TRBV5-1	TRBJ2-5	once	TGCGCCAGCAGCCCTCGTCGAGCGGGGGGAGAGACCCAGTACTTC	CASSPRRAGGETQYF
NA	TRBV6-1	TRBJ1-3	NA	TGTGCCAGCAGCACAGGCCCCACTGGAAACACCATATATTTT	CASSTGPTGNTIYF
TRBD1	TRBV14	TRBJ2-7	NA	TGTGCCAGCAGCCGGTCGACAGGGGCTGAGCAGTACTTC	CASSRSTGAEQYF